The subject of this entry is one TCR beta chain. The target antigen is unknown. These data come from a study of cytomegalovirus exposure and HLA in healthy donors. Whole-study results and caveats: A later analysis reportedly found that, within productive TCRs, an Asian-associated ancestry cluster had fewer N-insertions than the mean observed across the 666 donors. The analysis excluded some indistinguishable V segments, including TRBV6-2 and TRBV6-3.

PCR involved 60 Vbeta and 13 Jbeta primers. The protocol was immunoSEQ multiplex PCR, while the TCRdb copy is restricted to in-frame clones and leaves out a portion. Of about 38,000 clones in the sample, 80% to 90% were seen once. The CDR3 totals 15 residues. Germline trimming cut 4 bases from V and 1 base from J; bases unmatched to any gene: 5. Germline CDR1 SGHRS, CDR2 YFSETQ. The sample was PBMCs. The source of this sequence is a woman in her forties in good health and CMV-seropositive. The chain carries TRBV5-1 and TRBJ1-1; 9 nucleotides agree with TRBD1. The chain's CDR3 is CASSRPGQGNTEAFF. In DNA form, the CDR3 reads TGCGCCAGCAGCAGACCGGGACAGGGGAACACTGAAGCTTTCTTT.